These 14 T cell receptor beta chains were sequenced from one sample in a study of CD8 T cells in ankylosing spondylitis. Overall study results and limits: Ankylosing spondylitis blood seemed to carry a telltale TCR beta motif made of several highly homologous variants.

No antigens are known for them. MiXCR, run by TCRdb on the 5' RACE reads, gives a single entry per CDR3 protein. The repertoire holds roughly 700,000 distinct CDR3 sequences, over 15% seen once, with under 20% in the top ten. Sequencing was done on a sample of blood, either unsorted or a sorted T cell fraction (not recorded which). The receptor set was obtained from a male donor with ankylosing spondylitis.

This clonotype has at least ten counts. This chain joins TRBV15 and TRBJ1-2; D is possibly TRBD1 (6 bases). With 0 bases removed from V and 4 bases from J, the gap between germline ends came to 15 bases. CDR3 size: 16 residues. Per the germline V gene, CDR1 is LNHNV and CDR2 is YYDKDF (reference sequence). The CDR3 protein is CATSRDLGAVTYGYTF. CDR3 DNA sequence: TGTGCCACCAGCAGAGATTTGGGGGCTGTAACCTATGGCTACACCTTC.

This clonotype was counted a few times. Since no conserved phenylalanine or tryptophan closes the CDR3, a read error is the likely cause. J is TRBJ1-5 and V is TRBV20-1, with TRBD1 identical over 9 bases. Germline CDR1 reads DFQATT; CDR2 reads SNEGSKA (reference sequence). V trimming: 6 bases; J trimming: 3 bases; junction bases outside the gene matches: 6. The CDR3 is 14 residues long. CDR3 in amino acids: CSASRDRANQPQHV. The CDR3 DNA is TGCAGTGCCAGCCGGGACAGGGCCAATCAGCCCCAGCATGTT.

The chain has TRBV12-3 or TRBV12-4 and TRBJ2-1, with TRBD2 matching 9 bases. V shed 7 bases, J shed 9 bases, and the junction held 10 bases outside the gene matches. There are 14 residues in the CDR3. The CDR3 is CASTPGLAWGEQFF. The CDR3 DNA reads as TGTGCCAGCACCCCCGGACTAGCGTGGGGTGAGCAGTTCTTC.

This clonotype was seen only a few times. DNA for the CDR3: TGCAGTGCGGACGACCAAAGAGATACGCAGTATTTT. Protein sequence: CSADDQRDTQYF. The chain carries TRBV20-1 and TRBJ2-3; D unresolved. The V and J ends lost 6 bases and 5 bases respectively, with 12 bases between them. The germline V gene has CDR1 DFQATT and CDR2 SNEGSKA (reference sequence). The CDR3 loop spans 12 amino acids.

The rearrangement links TRBV7-3 to TRBJ1-1; unclear D gene. The CDR3 sequence is 15 residues long. Germline-derived CDR1 and CDR2 are SGHTA and FQGTGA. The V end lost 2 bases, the J end lost 1 base, and 11 bases lay between the germline ends. CDR3 residues: CASSLSRTENTEAFF. Here the CDR3 DNA reads TGTGCCAGCAGCTTATCACGCACAGAGAACACTGAAGCTTTCTTT.

This clonotype occurred a few times. A read error may account for a junction end that differs from germline. The rearrangement joins TRBV20-1 to TRBJ2-5; D perhaps matches TRBD2 (6 bases). The CDR3 extends over 12 amino acids. Germline CDR1 reads DFQATT; CDR2 reads SNEGSKA (reference sequence). CDR3 amino acids: CSASDLNRDSFF. As DNA, the CDR3 is TGCAGTGCTAGTGACCTGAACCGGGACTCGTTCTTC.

V gene TRBV3-1 combines with J gene TRBJ2-5, with 11 bases lining up with TRBD2. With V trimmed by 1 base and J by 2 bases, 3 bases remained unmatched. Per germline, CDR1 LGHDT and CDR2 YNNKEL (reference sequence). The CDR3 is 16 residues long. The CDR3 bases are TGTGCCAGCAGCCAAGCCCTAGCGGGGGGTCAAGAGACCCAGTACTTC. Residues: CASSQALAGGQETQYF.

The chain employs TRBV12-3 or TRBV12-4 and TRBJ2-2; the match to TRBD1 covers 7 bases. The CDR3 extends over 18 amino acids. The V and J ends lost 3 bases and 6 bases, in that order; junction bases with no gene match: 16. The CDR3 nucleotides are TGTGCCAGCAGTTTTGGCCCCGGGACAGATTCCGGGGCCGGGGAGCTGTTTTTT. Its translation is CASSFGPGTDSGAGELFF.

The chain couples TRBV18 to TRBJ2-7; TRBD1 matches at 9 bases. The germline CDR1 and CDR2 sequences are KGHSH and LQKENI. V was pared by 3 bases and J by 3 bases, with 6 bases of the junction left unmatched. CDR3 length: 15 residues. This chain's CDR3 is CASSPLDRGLYEQYF. The DNA for the CDR3 is TGTGCCAGCTCACCCTTGGACAGGGGCCTCTACGAGCAGTACTTC.

The V and J genes are TRBV3-1 and TRBJ2-5; TRBD2 aligns across 10 bases. The CDR3 has 17 amino acids. Trimming at V came to 4 bases and at J to 4 bases, leaving 12 bases not matched to a gene. The V gene's germline CDR1 is LGHDT and CDR2 YNNKEL (reference sequence). CDR3 region: CASSRISGGLKGETQYF. The DNA for the CDR3 is TGTGCCAGCAGCCGGATTAGCGGGGGGTTAAAGGGAGAGACCCAGTACTTC.

Only a few counts were recorded for this clonotype. The chain joins TRBV7-3 to TRBJ2-2; D remains unclear. CDR1 is SGHTA, CDR2 FQGTGA, per germline. V was cut by 6 bases and J by 6 bases, with 8 bases left in between. This CDR3 comprises 12 residues. The CDR3 DNA reads TGTGCCAGCAGGCGTGAAGCCGGGGAGCTGTTTTTT. As protein: CASRREAGELFF.

The chain uses TRBV2 and TRBJ2-7; D might be TRBD1 or TRBD2, each matching 5 bases. This CDR3 has 15 residues. Germline V lookup: CDR1 SNHLY, CDR2 FYNNEI. V was pared by 4 bases and J by 0 bases, with 13 bases between. CDR3 in DNA: TGTGCCAGCAGTGTGAGTGGGACCGGCTCCTACGAGCAGTACTTC. Amino acid sequence: CASSVSGTGSYEQYF.

This clonotype was seen a handful of times. This chain connects TRBV11-2 to TRBJ2-1; 8 nucleotides agree with TRBD1. The J segment lost 6 bases and the V segment lost 4 bases, leaving 14 bases of the junction unmatched. Germline CDR1 SGHAT, CDR2 FQNNGV. This CDR3 comprises 17 residues. The CDR3 loop reads CASSSTAGGSGGNEQFF. The CDR3, as DNA: TGTGCCAGCAGCTCAACTGCAGGGGGCTCGGGCGGCAATGAGCAGTTCTTC.

The gene calls are TRBV7-3 and TRBJ2-1; 11 bases line up with TRBD2. V gave up 1 base and J gave up 10 bases; unmatched junction bases: 6. The CDR3 runs to 15 residues. Per germline, CDR1 SGHTA and CDR2 FQGTGA. CDR3 sequence (DNA): TGTGCCAGCAGCTTAATGCCTAGCGGGAGGTCCGAGCAGTTCTTC. Translation gives CASSLMPSGRSEQFF. The whole variable domain, filled in from reference TRBV7-3 and TRBJ2-1, reads GAGVSQTPSNKVTEKGKYVELRCDPISGHTALYWYRQSLGQGPEFLIYFQGTGAADDSGLPNDRFFAVRPEGSVSTLKIQRTERGDSAVYLCASSLMPSGRSEQFFGPGTRLTVL.